Presented here are 25 T cell receptor beta chains from one specimen sequenced in a study of graft-versus-host responses after intestinal transplantation. Some clones are missing from TCRdb's copy, which holds only in-frame ones; the method was immunoSEQ multiplex PCR. The table has more than 20,000 clones, roughly 88% seen once. The sequencing here drew on PBMCs, taken 463 days after intestinal transplant. These receptor sequences come from a human patient who received an intestinal transplant, so some T cells may come from the graft donor.

This clone came up a few times. J is TRBJ2-5 and V is TRBV6-5, with D maybe TRBD2 (6 bases). Germline V gene lookup returns CDR1 MNHEY and CDR2 SVGAGI. Trimming removed 2 bases from V and 5 bases from J, with 15 bases in between. The CDR3 has 15 residues. The CDR3 region has the DNA TGTGCCAGCAGTTACCTAGGACGGGGGAGGGAGACCCAGTACTTC. Amino acid sequence: CASSYLGRGRETQYF.

The chain joins TRBV6-6 to TRBJ1-1, with D possibly TRBD1 on 5 matching bases. The germline V gene encodes CDR1 MNHNY and CDR2 SVGAGI (reference sequence). The CDR3 loop spans 15 amino acids. Trimming pared 0 bases from V and 7 bases from J, leaving 15 bases between. DNA for the CDR3: TGTGCCAGCAGTTACTCGGGACGACTGGGGTTTGAAGCTTTCTTT. Its protein product is CASSYSGRLGFEAFF.

This chain uses TRBV29-1 with TRBJ2-3, with TRBD2 matching 8 bases. V was pared by 4 bases and J by 6 bases, with 15 bases of the junction left unmatched. This CDR3 spans 16 amino acids. In germline, CDR1 is SQVTM, CDR2 ANQGSEA. The CDR3 sequence: CSVGRVAGLGIDTQYF. The DNA for the CDR3 is TGCAGCGTTGGCAGGGTGGCGGGACTAGGCATCGATACGCAGTATTTT.

A few counts support this clone. The J gene is TRBJ2-7, the V gene TRBV6-5; D possibly uses TRBD1 or TRBD2 (7 bases each). In germline, CDR1 is MNHEY, CDR2 SVGAGI. Trimming took 11 bases from V and 6 from J, leaving 14 bases between them. The CDR3 covers 11 residues. CDR3 bases: TGTGCCTCAGGGAGGGGGCTCGAGCAGTACTTC. Translation: CASGRGLEQYF.

This clone appeared a single time. The chain is built from TRBV28 and TRBJ2-1; weak D call: TRBD2 (5 bases). The CDR3 loop spans 15 amino acids. Germline CDR1 MDHEN, CDR2 SYDVKM. Trimming stripped 1 base from V and 4 bases from J, with 11 bases between. CDR3 DNA: TGTGCCAGCAGTTTATACGGTAGCGAATACAATGAGCAGTTCTTC. It specifies CASSLYGSEYNEQFF.

The chain joins TRBV6-1 to TRBJ2-5; 7 nucleotides align to TRBD1. The CDR3 has 13 residues. J was trimmed by 4 bases and V by 6 bases; bases with no gene match: 5. Germline V CDR1 and CDR2: MNHNS, SASEGT. The DNA of the CDR3 is TGTGCCAGCAGGCAGACAGGGAGAGAGACCCAGTACTTC. Protein: CASRQTGRETQYF.

This chain uses TRBV7-9 with TRBJ2-1; 7 bases are shared with TRBD2. With V trimmed by 2 bases and J by 0 bases, 4 bases remained unmatched. The CDR3 spans 16 residues. Germline V gives CDR1 SEHNR, CDR2 FQNEAQ (reference sequence). CDR3 coding DNA: TGTGCCAGCAGCTTAAGCGGGAAGAGCTCCTACAATGAGCAGTTCTTC. It specifies CASSLSGKSSYNEQFF.

The CDR3 region is CASSLVREQYF. The CDR3, as DNA: TGTGCCAGCAGCTTAGTCCGCGAGCAGTACTTC. The chain uses TRBV7-9 and TRBJ2-5, with no clear D. The assigned J gene may be wrong: the sequence end matches TRBJ2-7 better. In germline, CDR1 is SEHNR, CDR2 FQNEAQ (reference sequence). This CDR3 contains 11 residues.

The gene calls are TRBV6-1 and TRBJ2-7; no clear D gene. CDR3 size: 12 residues. Germline V gene data show CDR1 as MNHNS and CDR2 as SASEGT. The V end lost 8 bases, the J end lost 5 bases, and 13 bases lay between the germline ends. CDR3 region: CASYSETHEQYF. CDR3 nucleotides: TGTGCCAGCTACAGTGAAACCCACGAGCAGTACTTC.

This chain connects TRBV10-3 to TRBJ2-2; 9 bases align to TRBD2. CDR1 is ENHRY, CDR2 SYGVKD, per germline. With 6 bases clipped from V and 0 bases from J, the junction kept 2 bases outside the gene matches. The CDR3 is 15 amino acids. This chain's CDR3 is CAIRGTSSNTGELFF. In nucleotides, the CDR3 is TGTGCCATCAGAGGGACTAGCTCGAACACCGGGGAGCTGTTTTTT.

J is TRBJ2-7 and V is TRBV6-1; 7 bases fit TRBD2. The CDR3 is 14 amino acids. CDR1 MNHNS and CDR2 SASEGT come from the germline V gene. With V trimmed by 7 bases and J by 4 bases, 10 bases remained unmatched. This CDR3 is CASTPRLADYEQYF. DNA for the CDR3: TGTGCCAGCACCCCGAGGCTAGCGGATTACGAGCAGTACTTC.

The chain links TRBV6-1 to TRBJ2-7; TRBD2 aligns across 9 bases. The germline gives CDR1 MNHNS, CDR2 SASEGT. J was trimmed by 3 bases and V by 5 bases; bases with no gene match: 5. The CDR3 is 14 residues long. CDR3 loop: CASSFQAGGYEQYF. The CDR3 DNA reads TGTGCCAGCAGTTTTCAAGCGGGAGGCTACGAGCAGTACTTC.

This sequence joins TRBV10-3 and TRBJ2-7, with D possibly matching TRBD2 (6 bases). Trimming left V 3 bases short and J 3 bases short, with 12 bases between. Germline CDR1 reads ENHRY; CDR2 reads SYGVKD. The CDR3 has 14 amino acids. For the CDR3, the DNA is TGTGCCATCAGTGAAGAGGGAGGAGTCTACGAGCAGTACTTC. Residues: CAISEEGGVYEQYF.

Only one count was recorded for this clone. This chain joins TRBV30 and TRBJ1-4, with a tentative D call TRBD1 (6 bases). CDR1 and CDR2 (germline): GTSNPN, SVGIG (reference sequence). V was trimmed by 4 bases and J by 5 bases, leaving 14 bases between them. The CDR3 totals 14 residues. CDR3 amino acids: CAWNRGTLNEKLFF. CDR3 DNA: TGTGCCTGGAATAGAGGGACATTGAATGAAAAACTGTTTTTT.

V gene TRBV6-6 combines with J gene TRBJ1-3; D not resolved. V was cut by 2 bases and J by 3 bases, with 8 bases left in between. The CDR3 has 14 residues. Germline V gives CDR1 MNHNY, CDR2 SVGAGI (reference sequence). CDR3 region: CASSYEGGGNTIYF. The CDR3 bases are TGTGCCAGCAGTTACGAGGGAGGTGGAAACACCATATATTTT.

There are a few counts of this clone. The rearrangement links TRBV30 to TRBJ2-5; TRBD1 aligns across 7 bases. From germline, CDR1 is GTSNPN and CDR2 SVGIG (reference sequence). The junction had 4 bases not matched to a gene; V was cut back by 2 bases and J by 7 bases. This CDR3 spans 12 amino acids. CDR3 sequence reads: CAWSYRGGTQYF. The CDR3 bases are TGTGCCTGGAGTTACAGGGGCGGGACCCAGTACTTC. The variable domain in full, completed from reference TRBV30 and TRBJ2-5, reads SQTIHQWPATLVQPVGSPLSLECTVEGTSNPNLYWYRQAAGRGLQLLFYSVGIGQISSEVPQNLSASRPQDRQFILSSKKLLLSDSGFYLCAWSYRGGTQYFGPGTRLLVL.

The chain couples TRBV19 to TRBJ2-1; D remains ambiguous. V lost 8 bases and J 4 bases, leaving 18 bases between the germline ends. Germline values: CDR1 LNHDA, CDR2 SQIVND (reference sequence). This CDR3 is built from 15 residues. The chain's CDR3 is CASSPTEKIYNEQFF. The DNA for the CDR3 is TGTGCCAGTTCTCCGACGGAGAAAATTTACAATGAGCAGTTCTTC.

The chain joins TRBV10-3 to TRBJ1-5; D unresolved. Germline values: CDR1 ENHRY, CDR2 SYGVKD. This CDR3 contains 13 residues. Trimming cost V 6 bases and J 0 bases, with 6 bases left between them. DNA for the CDR3: TGTGCCATCAGGCAGGATAGCAATCAGCCCCAGCATTTT. This encodes CAIRQDSNQPQHF.

This chain connects TRBV5-4 to TRBJ2-3; 13 bases agree with TRBD2. Germline CDR1 SGHNT, CDR2 YYREEE (reference sequence). The CDR3 is 18 amino acids. Germline trimming cut 3 bases from V and 0 bases from J; bases unmatched to any gene: 7. CDR3 in amino acids: CASSSGTSGALSTDTQYF. The CDR3 nucleotides read TGTGCCAGCAGCTCGGGGACTAGCGGGGCCCTAAGCACAGATACGCAGTATTTT.

The table lists this clone with a count of one. The chain joins TRBV28 to TRBJ1-2; tentative D call: TRBD1 (6 bases). CDR1 and CDR2 from the germline V gene are MDHEN and SYDVKM. Trimming removed 4 bases from V and 2 bases from J, with 8 bases in between. The CDR3 totals 13 residues. This CDR3 is CASSSGQNYGYTF. The DNA for the CDR3 is TGTGCCAGCAGTTCCGGACAGAACTATGGCTACACCTTC.

This chain uses TRBV30 with TRBJ1-1; D unclear. CDR1 is GTSNPN and CDR2 is SVGIG in the germline V gene (reference sequence). This CDR3 contains 15 residues. V was trimmed by 3 bases and J by 7 bases, leaving 21 bases between them. CDR3 protein: CAWSAGPWVLLEAFF. CDR3 DNA: TGTGCCTGGAGCGCCGGGCCTTGGGTTTTGCTTGAAGCTTTCTTT. The whole variable domain, filled in from reference TRBV30 and TRBJ1-1, reads SQTIHQWPATLVQPVGSPLSLECTVEGTSNPNLYWYRQAAGRGLQLLFYSVGIGQISSEVPQNLSASRPQDRQFILSSKKLLLSDSGFYLCAWSAGPWVLLEAFFGQGTRLTVV.

The rearrangement joins TRBV10-3 to TRBJ2-7; D is possibly TRBD1 or TRBD2 (6 bases each). The CDR3 consists of 13 residues. V was clipped by 10 bases and J by 2 bases, with 15 bases between them. Germline V lookup: CDR1 ENHRY, CDR2 SYGVKD. CDR3 in amino acids: CANREEGAYEQYF. Here the CDR3 DNA reads TGTGCCAACAGGGAGGAGGGCGCCTACGAGCAGTACTTC.

This clone was seen only a few times. This chain links TRBV27 with TRBJ2-1; D is possibly TRBD1 or TRBD2 (6 bases each). The CDR3 runs 16 residues. The V and J ends lost 6 bases and 8 bases respectively, with 23 bases between them. Germline V lookup: CDR1 MNHEY, CDR2 SMNVEV (reference sequence). In DNA form, the CDR3 reads TGTGCCAGCAGAGGGGATTCCGGGGGCGTTGCGGATGAGCAGTTCTTC. Protein product: CASRGDSGGVADEQFF.

This clone was seen a handful of times. The genes are TRBV4-1 and TRBJ2-7; D is possibly TRBD2 (6 bases). This CDR3 has 14 amino acids. Trimming left V 0 bases short and J 4 bases short, with 10 bases between. The germline gives CDR1 MGHRA, CDR2 YSYEKL. The CDR3 spells CASSQDTGRYEQYF. CDR3 bases: TGCGCCAGCAGCCAAGACACCGGGAGATACGAGCAGTACTTC.

J is TRBJ1-2 and V is TRBV2, with 7 bases aligning to TRBD1. With V trimmed by 6 bases and J by 8 bases, 12 bases remained unmatched. The CDR3 loop spans 14 amino acids. Germline CDR1 and CDR2: SNHLY and FYNNEI. In DNA form, the CDR3 reads TGTGCCAGCAGGGCCCAGACAGGGATCTGGGGCTACACCTTC. Its translation is CASRAQTGIWGYTF.